Listed below are T cell receptor beta chains from one sample, sequenced in a study of technical replicates of blood from four donors. The data were produced by immunoSEQ multiplex PCR, yet TCRdb's version contains in-frame clones alone and is incomplete. The sample has about 80,000 clones; around 94% are singletons. Sequenced: T cells isolated from PBMCs. The receptors were gathered from a human donor in good health. The CDR3 runs from the conserved cysteine through the conserved F or W. A D gene is named only where the DNA matches it firmly. Not every row has a clone size; where given, it reads once, few, many or a size class.

j_gene,v_gene,d_gene,abundance,CDR3aa,CDR3nt
TRBJ1-1,TRBV5-1,NA,few,CASRETGGNTEAFF,TGCGCCAGCAGGGAGACAGGCGGGAACACTGAAGCTTTCTTT
TRBJ2-1,TRBV9,TRBD2,NA,CASSPAGAFNEQFF,TGTGCCAGCAGCCCAGCGGGAGCTTTCAATGAGCAGTTCTTC
TRBJ2-3,TRBV27,TRBD2,NA,CASSLSYWTSGYDTDTQYF,TGTGCCAGCAGTTTATCGTATTGGACTAGCGGGTATGACACAGATACGCAGTATTTT
TRBJ1-4,TRBV4-2,NA,NA,CASKGAANEKLFF,TGTGCCAGCAAAGGGGCGGCAAATGAAAAACTGTTTTTT
TRBJ2-1,TRBV28,TRBD2,NA,CASSFGYERGTSGRRYEQFF,TGTGCCAGCAGTTTTGGATATGAACGGGGGACTAGCGGGAGAAGGTATGAGCAGTTCTTC
TRBJ2-6,TRBV7-3,NA,NA,CASSQGANVLTF,TGTGCCAGCAGCCAAGGGGCCAACGTCCTGACTTTC
TRBJ2-7,TRBV9,TRBD2,NA,CASSVGPETSAFYEQYF,TGTGCCAGCAGCGTTGGTCCCGAGACTAGCGCGTTCTACGAGCAGTACTTC
TRBJ1-3,TRBV5-1,NA,NA,CASSLPSSGNTIYF,TGCGCCAGCAGCTTGCCGTCCTCTGGAAACACCATATATTTT
TRBJ2-5,TRBV11-2,TRBD2,NA,CASSLDLGRVETQYF,TGTGCCAGCAGCTTAGATCTCGGGAGGGTGGAGACCCAGTACTTC
TRBJ1-3,TRBV7-3,NA,NA,CAVRQGNTIYF,TGTGCCGTTCGACAGGGAAACACCATATATTTT
TRBJ2-7,TRBV28,TRBD1,NA,CASTPPGTGAYEQYF,TGTGCCAGCACCCCGCCCGGGACAGGGGCCTACGAGCAGTACTTC
TRBJ2-7,TRBV5-4,TRBD1,NA,CASSNDRDYEQYF,TGTGCCAGCAGCAACGACAGGGACTACGAGCAGTACTTC
TRBJ2-7,TRBV7-9,TRBD2,once,CASGGESLHEQYF,TGTGCCAGCGGGGGGGAGTCGCTCCACGAGCAGTACTTC
TRBJ1-1,TRBV6-5,TRBD1,NA,CASSSTTGFYTEAFF,TGTGCCAGCAGTTCTACGACAGGGTTCTACACTGAAGCTTTCTTT
TRBJ1-2,TRBV2,TRBD1,NA,CASSPGTGGPKGGGYTF,TGTGCCAGCAGTCCCGGGACAGGGGGCCCAAAGGGGGGTGGCTACACCTTC
TRBJ2-1,TRBV6-5,TRBD2,NA,CASRSRELGEQFF,TGTGCCAGCAGGTCGCGGGAGTTAGGTGAGCAGTTCTTC
TRBJ2-7,TRBV5-6,NA,few,CASSSTYEQYF,TGTGCCAGCAGCTCCACCTACGAGCAGTACTTC
TRBJ2-5,TRBV5-1,TRBD1,NA,CASSFTGDSYETQYF,TGCGCCAGCAGCTTTACAGGGGATTCTTATGAGACCCAGTACTTC
TRBJ2-6,TRBV19,TRBD2,NA,CASCRRAGVTGANVLTF,TGTGCCAGTTGCCGGAGGGCGGGAGTAACTGGGGCCAACGTCCTGACTTTC
TRBJ1-3,TRBV6-5,NA,NA,CASSYAGPGNTIYF,TGTGCCAGCAGTTATGCAGGGCCTGGAAACACCATATATTTT
TRBJ2-7,TRBV7-9,NA,NA,CASSPTYEQYF,TGTGCCAGCAGTCCGACTTACGAGCAGTACTTC
TRBJ1-5,TRBV6-1,TRBD1,NA,CASSEDRVDNQPQHF,TGTGCCAGCAGTGAGGACAGGGTCGACAATCAGCCCCAGCATTTT
TRBJ2-2,TRBV9,NA,NA,CASSAIGQFGTGELFF,TGTGCCAGCAGCGCGATTGGACAGTTTGGAACCGGGGAGCTGTTTTTT
TRBJ2-1,TRBV20-1,NA,NA,CSASNYNEQFF,TGCAGTGCTTCTAACTACAATGAGCAGTTCTTC
TRBJ2-1,TRBV4-1,TRBD2,NA,CASSQSGTYYNEQFF,TGCGCCAGCAGCCAAAGCGGGACTTACTACAATGAGCAGTTCTTC
TRBJ2-1,TRBV4-1,TRBD2,NA,CASSQTTSGSYNEQFF,TGCGCCAGCAGCCAGACGACTAGCGGCTCCTACAATGAGCAGTTCTTC
TRBJ1-4,TRBV7-9,NA,NA,CASSLAGGTLNEKLFF,TGTGCCAGCAGCTTAGCGGGGGGGACCCTCAATGAAAAACTGTTTTTT
TRBJ1-1,TRBV9,TRBD1,NA,CASSGQGANTEAFF,TGTGCCAGCAGCGGGCAGGGGGCAAACACTGAAGCTTTCTTT
TRBJ2-7,TRBV2,TRBD1,NA,CASRQGGYEQYF,TGTGCCAGCCGACAGGGGGGCTACGAGCAGTACTTC
TRBJ2-2,TRBV14,TRBD1,NA,CASSPRDRVRTGELFF,TGTGCCAGCAGCCCCCGGGACAGGGTCCGAACCGGGGAGCTGTTTTTT
TRBJ2-1,TRBV19,NA,once,CASSLTSFSSYNEQFF,TGTGCCAGTAGTCTGACTAGTTTTAGCTCCTACAATGAGCAGTTCTTC
TRBJ2-1,TRBV7-8,NA,NA,CASSPLAQIYNEQFF,TGTGCCAGCAGCCCATTAGCGCAGATCTACAATGAGCAGTTCTTC
TRBJ2-7,TRBV30,NA,NA,CAWSVGGGVGEQYF,TGTGCCTGGAGTGTAGGAGGGGGGGTGGGCGAGCAGTACTTC
TRBJ2-3,TRBV27,NA,NA,CASSPRDGSTDTQYF,TGTGCCAGCAGTCCGAGGGATGGGAGCACAGATACGCAGTATTTT
TRBJ2-7,TRBV30,TRBD2,NA,CAWSVLAGTDEQYF,TGTGCCTGGAGTGTACTAGCGGGAACGGACGAGCAGTACTTC
TRBJ2-1,TRBV11-3,NA,once,CASSLSPRVGNEQFF,TGTGCCAGCAGCTTATCCCCCAGGGTGGGCAATGAGCAGTTCTTC
TRBJ2-1,TRBV15,NA,NA,CATSRVSGYNEQFF,TGTGCCACCAGCAGAGTTAGCGGCTACAATGAGCAGTTCTTC
TRBJ2-7,TRBV7-2,NA,NA,CASSLAAGQYEQYF,TGTGCCAGCAGCTTAGCGGCAGGCCAATACGAGCAGTACTTC
TRBJ1-3,TRBV28,NA,NA,CASRPTGFSGNTIYF,TGTGCCAGCAGACCTACAGGGTTCTCTGGAAACACCATATATTTT
TRBJ2-2,TRBV14,NA,NA,CASSPGVIGELFF,TGTGCCAGCAGCCCAGGGGTTATCGGGGAGCTGTTTTTT
TRBJ2-3,TRBV5-6,NA,NA,CASSKDRRPPDTQYF,TGTGCCAGCAGCAAAGACAGGAGACCACCAGATACGCAGTATTTT